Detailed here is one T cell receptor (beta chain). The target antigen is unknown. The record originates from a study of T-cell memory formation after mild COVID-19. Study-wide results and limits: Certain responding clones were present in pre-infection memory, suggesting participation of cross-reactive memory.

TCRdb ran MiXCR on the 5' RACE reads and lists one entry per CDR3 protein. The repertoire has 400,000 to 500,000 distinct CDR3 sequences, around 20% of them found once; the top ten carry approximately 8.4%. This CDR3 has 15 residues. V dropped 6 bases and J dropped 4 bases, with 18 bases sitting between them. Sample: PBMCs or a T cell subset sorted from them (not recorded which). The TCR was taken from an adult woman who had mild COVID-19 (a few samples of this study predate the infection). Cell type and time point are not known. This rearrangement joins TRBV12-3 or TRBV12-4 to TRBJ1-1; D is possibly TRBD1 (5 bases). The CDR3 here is CASRFGGRGGTEAFF. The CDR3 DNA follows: TGTGCCAGCAGGTTCGGGGGTCGGGGAGGCACTGAAGCTTTCTTT.